This T cell receptor beta chain was sequenced for a study of T-cell reconstitution after alpha-beta-depleted transplantation in children. This CDR3 is 13 amino acids long. Looked up from germline, CDR1 is DFQATT and CDR2 is SNEGSKA (reference sequence). Germline trimming cut 3 bases from V and 3 bases from J; bases unmatched to any gene: 0. This clonotype appeared a few times. This sample's TCRbeta library carried unique molecular identifier barcodes. A single record per CDR3 protein comes from TCRdb applying MiXCR to the PCR reads. The table shows 300,000 or so distinct CDR3 sequences, with more than 9% occurring only once.

The source is a human donor who donated a stem cell graft to a child with SCID. The material sequenced was PBMCs from the stem cell graft donor, taken from the stem cell graft. V and J are TRBV20-1 and TRBJ1-4, with 8 bases lining up with TRBD1. DNA of the CDR3: TGCAGTGCTAGGACAGGGGCTAATGAAAAACTGTTTTTT. Its protein product is CSARTGANEKLFF.